The source of this TCR beta chain is a study of blood T cells in healthy people across ages. Overall study results and limits: It was the long-lived donors that had more naive CD4+ cells and higher diversity than aged donors.

It was with a sample-barcoded 5' primer and a J-beta primer mix that a second PCR of about 7 to 12 cycles was run. TCRdb redid the calling of the 5' RACE reads with MiXCR, one entry per CDR3 protein. The data contain 1.5 million or so distinct CDR3 sequences, 42% of them singletons. The CDR3 totals 14 residues. The V and J ends lost 7 bases and 0 bases respectively, with 14 bases between them. Germline CDR1 and CDR2: SGHRS and YFSETQ. Note on this clonotype: Its specificity is unknown.

Specimen: blood. The chain has TRBV5-1 and TRBJ2-7, with no clear D. This sequence originates from a young woman in good health. This CDR3 is CASAPGSFSYEQYF. CDR3 sequence (DNA): TGCGCCAGCGCCCCGGGCAGCTTCTCCTACGAGCAGTACTTC.